This entry lists 4 T cell receptor beta chains sequenced from one sample in a study of cytomegalovirus exposure and HLA in healthy donors. It was with 60 Vbeta and 13 Jbeta primers that the PCR ran. Here immunoSEQ multiplex PCR was the method, and the copy in TCRdb shows in-frame clones only, minus some. The top ten clones hold around 1.2% of a sample with fewer than 250,000 clones, about 87% of them seen once. Sequencing used PBMCs. These receptors were collected from a man aged 30 to 39 in good health and CMV-seronegative.

The CDR3 DNA sequence: TGCGCCAGCAGCCAAGGGGCAGGGGGCTCCTACGAGCAGTACTTC. Translated, it gives CASSQGAGGSYEQYF. This chain links TRBV4-3 with TRBJ2-7, with TRBD1 matching 7 bases. With 1 base clipped from V and 0 bases from J, the junction kept 3 bases outside the gene matches. CDR3 size: 15 residues. The germline V gene encodes CDR1 LGHNA and CDR2 YSLEER.

Comment on this clone: The junction does not match germline at one end; this may be a read error. This sequence joins TRBV7-9 and TRBJ2-7, with 7 positions matching TRBD1. CDR3 length: 16 residues. Germline lookup yields CDR1 SEHNR and CDR2 FQNEAQ (reference sequence). The CDR3 sequence: CSSSLLGRQGIFEQYF. The CDR3 DNA follows: TGTTCCAGCAGCCTCCTGGGGAGACAGGGAATTTTCGAGCAGTACTTC. The full variable domain, completed using reference TRBV7-9 and TRBJ2-7, is DTGVSQNPRHKITKRGQNVTFRCDPISEHNRLYWYRQTLGQGPEFLTYFQNEAQLEKSRLLSDRFSAERPKGSFSTLEIQRTEQGDSAMYLCSSSLLGRQGIFEQYFGPGTRLTVT.

CDR3 nucleotide sequence: TGTGCCAGCTCACTCCGACAGGGGTGGGACAATGAGCAGTTCTTC. Protein product: CASSLRQGWDNEQFF. This rearrangement joins TRBV18 to TRBJ2-1, with 8 bases matching TRBD1. CDR3 length equals 15 residues. From germline, CDR1 is KGHSH and CDR2 LQKENI. V was pared by 4 bases and J by 5 bases, with 7 bases of the junction left unmatched. Complete variable domain (other parts from reference TRBV18 and TRBJ2-1): NAGVMQNPRHLVRRRGQEARLRCSPMKGHSHVYWYRQLPEEGLKFMVYLQKENIIDESGMPKERFSAEFPKEGPSILRIQQVVRGDSAAYFCASSLRQGWDNEQFFGPGTRLTVL.

The rearrangement links TRBV28 to TRBJ1-2; 8 bases map to TRBD1. With V trimmed by 6 bases and J by 6 bases, 12 bases remained unmatched. The CDR3 is 15 residues long. CDR1 is MDHEN and CDR2 is SYDVKM in the germline V gene. Here the CDR3 reads CASSLPGQGLDGYTF. As DNA, the CDR3 is TGTGCCAGCAGCCTCCCTGGACAGGGCTTGGATGGCTACACCTTC.